Listed below are T cell receptor beta chains from one sample, sequenced in a study of cytomegalovirus exposure and HLA in healthy donors. Profiled with immunoSEQ multiplex PCR; TCRdb holds only in-frame clones, not every one. Here the sample spans some 160,000 clones, approximately 89% being singletons. Input material: PBMCs. These TCRs come from a man between 18 and 29 years old in good health and CMV-seronegative. CDR3s include the opening cysteine and the closing phenylalanine or tryptophan. Fields, in order: V gene, D gene, J gene, clone size, CDR3 protein, CDR3 DNA. The D gene is left open where the match is weak. Clone size is stated in some rows and not others, as once, few, many or a class when expanded.

v_call: TRBV2
d_call: TRBD1
j_call: TRBJ1-1
clone_size: .
cdr3_aa: CASSEGTAPEAFF
cdr3_nt: TGTGCCAGCAGTGAGGGGACAGCTCCCGAAGCTTTCTTT

v_call: TRBV11-2
d_call: .
j_call: TRBJ1-2
clone_size: .
cdr3_aa: CASRYPDYGYTF
cdr3_nt: TGTGCCAGCAGATACCCGGACTATGGCTACACCTTC

v_call: TRBV7-9
d_call: TRBD1
j_call: TRBJ1-2
clone_size: .
cdr3_aa: CASSQMGTGSGYTF
cdr3_nt: TGTGCCAGCAGTCAAATGGGGACAGGGAGCGGCTACACCTTC

v_call: TRBV5-1
d_call: TRBD2
j_call: TRBJ2-1
clone_size: .
cdr3_aa: CASSNSGSSSYNEQFF
cdr3_nt: TGCGCCAGCAGTAATAGCGGGTCCAGCTCCTACAATGAGCAGTTCTTC

v_call: TRBV4-2
d_call: TRBD2
j_call: TRBJ2-1
clone_size: .
cdr3_aa: CASSQGELAGGYNEQFF
cdr3_nt: TGTGCCAGCAGCCAAGGCGAATTAGCGGGGGGGTACAATGAGCAGTTCTTC

v_call: TRBV6-5
d_call: .
j_call: TRBJ1-1
clone_size: .
cdr3_aa: CASSYSGRGRLAEAFF
cdr3_nt: TGTGCCAGCAGTTACTCGGGCCGGGGGAGGTTAGCTGAAGCTTTCTTT

v_call: TRBV2
d_call: TRBD1
j_call: TRBJ1-2
clone_size: once
cdr3_aa: CASRLGQGAQGTYGYTF
cdr3_nt: TGTGCCAGCAGATTAGGACAGGGGGCGCAGGGCACCTATGGCTACACCTTC

v_call: TRBV9
d_call: TRBD2
j_call: TRBJ2-2
clone_size: .
cdr3_aa: CASSKRGGHTGELFF
cdr3_nt: TGTGCCAGCAGCAAGCGGGGAGGGCACACCGGGGAGCTGTTTTTT

v_call: TRBV5-8
d_call: .
j_call: TRBJ1-5
clone_size: .
cdr3_aa: CASSFRGRAGNQPQHF
cdr3_nt: TGTGCCAGCAGCTTCCGTGGTAGGGCAGGGAATCAGCCCCAGCATTTT

v_call: TRBV5-4
d_call: TRBD2
j_call: TRBJ2-3
clone_size: .
cdr3_aa: CASSLATRLAGGIDTQYF
cdr3_nt: TGTGCCAGCAGCTTGGCAACTAGACTAGCGGGGGGGATAGATACGCAGTATTTT

v_call: TRBV5-1
d_call: TRBD1
j_call: TRBJ2-7
clone_size: .
cdr3_aa: CASSWDSQRATYEQYF
cdr3_nt: TGCGCCAGCAGCTGGGACAGTCAACGGGCAACCTACGAGCAGTACTTC

v_call: TRBV7-9
d_call: .
j_call: TRBJ2-1
clone_size: .
cdr3_aa: CASSPSSVNNEQFF
cdr3_nt: TGTGCCAGCAGCCCCTCAAGCGTCAACAATGAGCAGTTCTTC

v_call: TRBV4-3
d_call: TRBD2
j_call: TRBJ2-3
clone_size: .
cdr3_aa: CASSQDGPSGITDTQYF
cdr3_nt: TGCGCCAGCAGCCAAGATGGGCCTAGCGGTATCACAGATACGCAGTATTTT

v_call: TRBV5-4
d_call: TRBD1
j_call: TRBJ1-4
clone_size: .
cdr3_aa: CASSSGQGVNEKLFF
cdr3_nt: TGTGCCAGCAGTAGCGGACAGGGGGTGAATGAAAAACTGTTTTTT

v_call: TRBV4-1
d_call: .
j_call: TRBJ1-5
clone_size: .
cdr3_aa: CASSQASLSNQPQHF
cdr3_nt: TGCGCCAGCAGCCAAGCTTCCCTTAGCAATCAGCCCCAGCATTTT

v_call: TRBV10-3
d_call: .
j_call: TRBJ2-1
clone_size: .
cdr3_aa: CAISELGSSYNEQFF
cdr3_nt: TGTGCCATCAGTGAGTTGGGGAGCTCCTACAATGAGCAGTTCTTC

v_call: TRBV7-7
d_call: .
j_call: TRBJ2-1
clone_size: .
cdr3_aa: CASSDSGVPRYNEQFF
cdr3_nt: TGTGCCAGCAGCGACAGTGGTGTTCCCAGATACAATGAGCAGTTCTTC

v_call: TRBV5-8
d_call: TRBD2
j_call: TRBJ2-7
clone_size: .
cdr3_aa: CASRPLAGKIYEQYF
cdr3_nt: TGTGCCAGCCGACCACTAGCGGGGAAAATCTACGAGCAGTACTTC

v_call: TRBV5-4
d_call: .
j_call: TRBJ2-5
clone_size: .
cdr3_aa: CASSFTGGQETQYF
cdr3_nt: TGTGCCAGCAGCTTCACCGGCGGCCAAGAGACCCAGTACTTC

v_call: TRBV6-1
d_call: .
j_call: TRBJ1-2
clone_size: .
cdr3_aa: CASSGTGGYGYTF
cdr3_nt: TGTGCCAGCAGTGGGACCGGGGGGTATGGCTACACCTTC

v_call: TRBV5-1
d_call: .
j_call: TRBJ2-1
clone_size: .
cdr3_aa: CASSLVREQFF
cdr3_nt: TGCGCCAGCAGCTTGGTGCGGGAGCAGTTCTTC

v_call: TRBV4-3
d_call: .
j_call: TRBJ1-1
clone_size: .
cdr3_aa: CASSQTTGRTEAFF
cdr3_nt: TGCGCCAGCAGCCAAACGACAGGCCGAACTGAAGCTTTCTTT

v_call: TRBV14
d_call: TRBD1
j_call: TRBJ2-2
clone_size: .
cdr3_aa: CASSQGDRVGTGELFF
cdr3_nt: TGTGCCAGCAGCCAAGGGGACAGGGTAGGAACCGGGGAGCTGTTTTTT

v_call: TRBV1
d_call: .
j_call: TRBJ2-3
clone_size: .
cdr3_aa: CTSGLAGPRLGTDTQYF
cdr3_nt: TGCACCAGCGGACTAGCGGGGCCGCGGCTGGGCACAGATACGCAGTATTTT

v_call: TRBV7-8
d_call: .
j_call: TRBJ2-7
clone_size: .
cdr3_aa: CASIKGDSYEQYF
cdr3_nt: TGTGCCAGCATCAAGGGGGATTCCTACGAGCAGTACTTC

v_call: TRBV13
d_call: TRBD1
j_call: TRBJ2-6
clone_size: .
cdr3_aa: CASSLAWDRGSGANVLTF
cdr3_nt: TGTGCCAGCAGCTTAGCTTGGGACAGGGGAAGCGGGGCCAACGTCCTGACTTTC

v_call: TRBV5-5
d_call: .
j_call: TRBJ1-2
clone_size: .
cdr3_aa: CASSSRSGDIYGYTF
cdr3_nt: TGTGCCAGCAGCTCCCGATCCGGGGACATCTATGGCTACACCTTC

v_call: TRBV27
d_call: TRBD2
j_call: TRBJ2-3
clone_size: .
cdr3_aa: CASSLTSGGAQDTQYF
cdr3_nt: TGTGCCAGCAGTCTCACTAGCGGGGGGGCCCAAGATACGCAGTATTTT

v_call: TRBV9
d_call: .
j_call: TRBJ2-1
clone_size: .
cdr3_aa: CASSPQSGSNNEQFF
cdr3_nt: TGTGCCAGCAGCCCCCAGAGCGGGTCCAACAATGAGCAGTTCTTC

v_call: TRBV27
d_call: .
j_call: TRBJ2-1
clone_size: .
cdr3_aa: CASSFEGNSYNEQFF
cdr3_nt: TGTGCCAGCAGTTTTGAGGGCAATTCATACAATGAGCAGTTCTTC

v_call: TRBV28
d_call: .
j_call: TRBJ2-4
clone_size: .
cdr3_aa: CASSLKLAKNIQYF
cdr3_nt: TGTGCCAGCAGTTTGAAGCTAGCCAAAAACATTCAGTACTTC

v_call: TRBV5-1
d_call: TRBD1
j_call: TRBJ1-2
clone_size: .
cdr3_aa: CASSADRGRGYTF
cdr3_nt: TGCGCCAGCAGCGCCGACAGGGGAAGAGGCTACACCTTC

v_call: TRBV9
d_call: .
j_call: TRBJ2-1
clone_size: .
cdr3_aa: CASSVGHSLKDNEQFF
cdr3_nt: TGTGCCAGCAGCGTAGGTCACAGCCTAAAGGACAATGAGCAGTTCTTC

v_call: TRBV5-1
d_call: .
j_call: TRBJ2-1
clone_size: .
cdr3_aa: CASSRGTELDEQFF
cdr3_nt: TGCGCCAGCAGCCGGGGGACCGAGTTAGATGAGCAGTTCTTC

v_call: TRBV5-1
d_call: TRBD1
j_call: TRBJ2-3
clone_size: once
cdr3_aa: CASSFDRGGHSDTQYF
cdr3_nt: TGCGCCAGCAGCTTCGACAGGGGAGGACACTCAGATACGCAGTATTTT

v_call: TRBV6-1
d_call: .
j_call: TRBJ2-5
clone_size: .
cdr3_aa: CASSEQGQETQYF
cdr3_nt: TGTGCCAGCAGTGAACAGGGCCAAGAGACCCAGTACTTC

v_call: TRBV5-1
d_call: TRBD2
j_call: TRBJ2-2
clone_size: once
cdr3_aa: CASSRGLAGNTGELFF
cdr3_nt: TGCGCCAGCAGCCGGGGACTAGCGGGTAACACCGGGGAGCTGTTTTTT

v_call: TRBV2
d_call: .
j_call: TRBJ2-7
clone_size: .
cdr3_aa: CASTSGRGAEQYF
cdr3_nt: TGTGCCAGCACCTCAGGCAGGGGCGCCGAGCAGTACTTC

v_call: TRBV2
d_call: TRBD1
j_call: TRBJ1-2
clone_size: .
cdr3_aa: CASSEGDRTGPGYTF
cdr3_nt: TGTGCCAGCAGTGAAGGCGACAGGACAGGGCCGGGCTACACCTTC

v_call: TRBV19
d_call: TRBD1
j_call: TRBJ1-6
clone_size: .
cdr3_aa: CASRRQGYSPLHF
cdr3_nt: TGTGCCAGTCGTCGACAGGGGTATTCACCCCTCCACTTT

v_call: TRBV5-1
d_call: TRBD2
j_call: TRBJ2-3
clone_size: .
cdr3_aa: CASSSRTSGSRDTQYF
cdr3_nt: TGCGCCAGCAGCTCGAGGACTAGCGGGTCTCGGGATACGCAGTATTTT